What follows is one T cell receptor beta chain and its context. This sample was included in a study of blood T cell repertoires in COVID-19. Study context: Acute and convalescent COVID-19 specimens originated in the United States, Italy and Spain. The analysed material was cDNA or gDNA that came from T cells, B-cell-depleted T cells, or PBMCs.

Germline-derived CDR1 and CDR2 are LGHNA and YNFKEQ. This CDR3 is built from 16 residues. J lost 7 bases, V lost 1 base, and 9 bases had no gene match. Per the original methods: Counts of nucleated cells, estimated from reference gene primer amplification, were obtained. Here immunoSEQ multiplex PCR was the method, and the copy in TCRdb shows in-frame clones only, minus some. V, J and clone size are those of that table, while D and trimming were read from the DNA. The sample lists around 63,000 clones, 73% occurring once. This sequence originates from a woman aged 45-59 years with active or convalescent COVID-19. The chain links TRBV4-2 to TRBJ2-7, with 11 bases identical to TRBD1. Sequenced input: peripheral blood. The CDR3 region is CASSQGARTGGREQYF. The CDR3 DNA reads TGTGCCAGCAGCCAAGGGGCAAGGACAGGGGGCCGTGAGCAGTACTTC.